A single sample is the source of the 29 T cell receptor beta chains below, sequenced in a study of blood T cell repertoires in COVID-19. Generated by immunoSEQ multiplex PCR, the TCRdb table keeps only in-frame clones and is missing some. The data show under 130,000 clones, around 84% seen once. Input material: peripheral blood. These receptor sequences come from a human donor in a cohort sampled during active COVID-19.

This chain connects TRBV5-4 to TRBJ1-3, with D possibly TRBD1 on 5 matching bases. V lost 8 bases to trimming and J lost 2 bases, with 11 bases between them. This CDR3 has 13 amino acids. Germline loops: CDR1 SGHNT, CDR2 YYREEE (reference sequence). The CDR3, as DNA: TGTGCCAGTCCCGCGGGACCTGGAAACACCATATATTTT. Translation: CASPAGPGNTIYF.

This clone has just one count. The J gene is TRBJ1-3, the V gene TRBV5-1, with D hard to call. Trimming stripped 0 bases from V and 0 bases from J, with 7 bases between. CDR1 is SGHRS and CDR2 is YFSETQ in the germline V gene. This CDR3 comprises 15 residues. This CDR3 is CASSLVAGSGNTIYF. CDR3 nucleotides: TGCGCCAGCAGCTTGGTAGCGGGCTCTGGAAACACCATATATTTT. The full variable domain, rest sourced from reference TRBV5-1 and TRBJ1-3, is KAGVTQTPRYLIKTRGQQVTLSCSPISGHRSVSWYQQTPGQGLQFLFEYFSETQRNKGNFPGRFSGRQFSNSRSEMNVSTLELGDSALYLCASSLVAGSGNTIYFGEGSWLTVV.

J is TRBJ2-5 and V is TRBV18, with 8 bases aligning to TRBD1. V shed 3 bases and J 2 bases; nucleotides not matched to a gene: 5. The CDR3 extends over 15 amino acids. Germline V gene lookup returns CDR1 KGHSH and CDR2 LQKENI. CDR3 sequence reads: CASSPTGQAQETQYF. As DNA, the CDR3 is TGTGCCAGCTCACCCACGGGACAGGCACAAGAGACCCAGTACTTC.

This sequence joins TRBV7-9 and TRBJ1-1; D is unclear. Trimming removed 5 bases from V and 4 bases from J, with 23 bases in between. The CDR3 contains 17 residues. The germline V gene encodes CDR1 SEHNR and CDR2 FQNEAQ (reference sequence). CDR3 loop: CASSPYLAPRLTTEAFF. In DNA form, the CDR3 reads TGTGCCAGCAGCCCTTACCTCGCCCCGAGGTTGACCACTGAAGCTTTCTTT.

The DNA for the CDR3 is TGTGCCAGCGGGAGACAGGGTCTCACTGAAGCTTTCTTT. This translates into CASGRQGLTEAFF. The V and J genes are TRBV21-1 and TRBJ1-1; TRBD1 was called by the table and not checked on the DNA. TRBV21-1 is a pseudogene. The CDR3 sequence is 13 residues long.

This chain connects TRBV19 to TRBJ1-2, with TRBD1 as a possible D gene (5 bases). The CDR3 has 15 amino acids. Germline loops: CDR1 LNHDA, CDR2 SQIVND (reference sequence). Trimming removed 6 bases from V and 0 bases from J, with 14 bases in between. The CDR3 sequence: CASRARRDANYGYTF. The CDR3 region has the DNA TGTGCCAGTAGAGCCCGGCGGGACGCTAACTATGGCTACACCTTC.

The chain is built from TRBV11-2 and TRBJ2-7; TRBD1 matches 8 bases. The CDR3 is 16 residues long. Germline values: CDR1 SGHAT, CDR2 FQNNGV. The trim removed 2 bases at V and 6 bases at J, leaving 12 bases unmatched. CDR3 residues: CASSLLVGQGEVEQYF. CDR3 in DNA: TGTGCCAGCAGCTTACTTGTCGGACAGGGCGAGGTCGAGCAGTACTTC.

This sequence joins TRBV7-8 and TRBJ2-2; no clear D gene. Germline V gives CDR1 SGHVS, CDR2 FQNEAQ. V lost 3 bases and J 6 bases, leaving 11 bases between the germline ends. This CDR3 is built from 14 residues. Written as DNA, the CDR3 is TGTGCCAGCAGCTTTGGAGCCCTCGCCGGGGAGCTGTTTTTT. Amino acid sequence: CASSFGALAGELFF.

The chain employs TRBV12-5 and TRBJ2-7; 10 nucleotides line up with TRBD1. CDR3 size: 15 residues. V dropped 1 base and J dropped 3; count of bases not matched to a gene: 3. Germline V gene lookup returns CDR1 LGHNT and CDR2 FRNRAP. CDR3 loop: CASGLGQGAYYEQYF. The CDR3 nucleotides are TGTGCTAGTGGTTTGGGACAGGGGGCATACTACGAGCAGTACTTC.

The chain combines TRBV11-2 with TRBJ2-1; D gene uncertain. Germline lookup yields CDR1 SGHAT and CDR2 FQNNGV. V was shortened by 2 bases and J by 8 bases, with 10 bases between the two germline ends. The CDR3 sequence is 13 residues long. The CDR3 DNA reads TGTGCCAGCAGCTTATACCGCCGCGATGAGCAGTTCTTC. Its protein is CASSLYRRDEQFF.

The V gene is TRBV7-9, the J gene TRBJ2-7; TRBD1 matches 7 bases. The J segment lost 4 bases and the V segment lost 8 bases, leaving 2 bases of the junction unmatched. CDR3 length: 11 residues. The germline V gene has CDR1 SEHNR and CDR2 FQNEAQ (reference sequence). CDR3 DNA: TGTGCCAGCGCGGACAGGTACGAGCAGTACTTC. It is translated as CASADRYEQYF.

This sequence joins TRBV19 and TRBJ2-7; TRBD1 matches 12 bases. The CDR3 is 15 residues long. The V gene end was trimmed by 3 bases and the J gene end by 3 bases; junction bases not matched to a gene: 3. Per the germline V gene, CDR1 is LNHDA and CDR2 is SQIVND (reference sequence). The CDR3 DNA follows: TGTGCCAGTAGTATGGGGACAGGGGGCCTCTACGAGCAGTACTTC. It encodes CASSMGTGGLYEQYF.

CDR3 DNA: TGTGCCAGCAGCTTAGGGGGGGGGCCCAGCAATCAGCCCCAGCATTTT. Translating it yields CASSLGGGPSNQPQHF. This chain uses TRBV7-6 with TRBJ1-5, with D perhaps TRBD1 (6 bases). Germline V gene lookup returns CDR1 SGHVS and CDR2 FNYEAQ. The CDR3 loop spans 16 amino acids. Trimming took 1 base from V and 1 from J, leaving 11 bases between them.

There are many counts of this clone. The rearrangement links TRBV11-3 to TRBJ1-2; D unresolved. Germline CDR1 and CDR2: SGHNT and YENEEA. The germline V and J ends were trimmed by 1 base and 8 bases, with 14 bases remaining between them. The CDR3 consists of 14 residues. CDR3 region: CASSLGGPFEGYTF. In nucleotides, the CDR3 is TGTGCCAGCAGCTTAGGAGGTCCTTTTGAGGGCTACACCTTC.

The J gene is TRBJ1-5, the V gene TRBV7-8, with D unresolved. The CDR3 loop spans 13 amino acids. CDR1 SGHVS and CDR2 FQNEAQ come from the germline V gene. Trimming left V 1 base short and J 5 bases short, with 6 bases between. The CDR3 DNA reads TGTGCCAGCAGCTTAGTAGCGGATCAGCCCCAGCATTTT. Amino acid sequence: CASSLVADQPQHF.

The J gene is TRBJ1-1, the V gene TRBV30, with TRBD1 matching over 7 bases. CDR1 and CDR2 (germline): GTSNPN, SVGIG (reference sequence). After removal of 5 bases from V and 0 bases from J, the junction contained 15 bases not matched to a gene. The CDR3 spans 17 residues. In DNA, the CDR3 is TGTGCCTGGGTTCCCCCCCCGGGACAGCCCTTGAACACTGAAGCTTTCTTT. Translation gives CAWVPPPGQPLNTEAFF.

The gene calls are TRBV30 and TRBJ1-2; possibly TRBD1 for D (5 bases). Deletions cut 0 bases from V and 3 bases from J, with 20 bases between. Germline V gives CDR1 GTSNPN, CDR2 SVGIG (reference sequence). CDR3 size: 17 residues. CDR3 sequence: CAWSVRGREGGYYGYTF. The CDR3 region has the DNA TGTGCCTGGAGTGTACGTGGCAGGGAGGGAGGGTACTATGGCTACACCTTC.

The genes are TRBV27 and TRBJ1-1; 7 bases agree with TRBD1. Germline CDR1 is MNHEY and CDR2 is SMNVEV (reference sequence). V lost 5 bases to trimming and J lost 6 bases; unmatched junction nucleotides: 3. This CDR3 contains 12 residues. The CDR3 region has the DNA TGTGCCAGCAGTAACAGGGGCGCTGAAGCTTTCTTT. Translating gives CASSNRGAEAFF.

The chain links TRBV9 to TRBJ1-3; 7 bases map to TRBD1. Germline CDR1 and CDR2: SGDLS and YYNGEE. The CDR3 consists of 15 residues. Trimming took 0 bases from V and 9 from J; bases not matched to a gene: 9. Here the CDR3 reads CASSVAGDRDGTIYF. CDR3 DNA sequence: TGTGCCAGCAGCGTAGCCGGGGACAGAGATGGCACCATATATTTT.

The chain joins TRBV18 to TRBJ1-4, with D possibly being TRBD1 (6 bases). CDR1 and CDR2 from the germline V gene are KGHSH and LQKENI. V was shortened by 3 bases and J by 3 bases, with 11 bases between the two germline ends. The CDR3 consists of 15 residues. CDR3 residues: CASSPGAASNEKLFF. DNA for the CDR3: TGTGCCAGCTCACCGGGGGCAGCTTCTAATGAAAAACTGTTTTTT.

V and J are TRBV18 and TRBJ1-5; TRBD1 matches 10 bases. CDR1 and CDR2 from the germline V gene are KGHSH and LQKENI. V trimming: 3 bases; J trimming: 3 bases; junction bases outside the gene matches: 2. CDR3 length: 15 residues. The CDR3 DNA sequence: TGTGCCAGCTCACCCGGGACAGGGGCCAATCAGCCCCAGCATTTT. Translating gives CASSPGTGANQPQHF.

The V gene is TRBV6-2 or TRBV6-3, the J gene TRBJ2-7; TRBD1 matches at 7 bases. Trimming removed 4 bases from V and 0 bases from J; junction bases left unmatched: 3. CDR3 length: 14 amino acids. CDR1 and CDR2 from the germline V gene are MNHEY and SVGEGT. The CDR3 DNA follows: TGTGCCAGCAGTTTAGGACAGGTCTCCTACGAGCAGTACTTC. This sequence encodes CASSLGQVSYEQYF.

The V and J genes are TRBV6-5 and TRBJ1-1; 7 nucleotides align to TRBD1. The germline V gene has CDR1 MNHEY and CDR2 SVGAGI. There are 14 residues in the CDR3. The trim removed 4 bases at V and 1 base at J, leaving 3 bases unmatched. CDR3 coding DNA: TGTGCCAGCAGTTCGACAGGGACGAACACTGAAGCTTTCTTT. This encodes CASSSTGTNTEAFF.

J is TRBJ1-1 and V is TRBV6-5; tentative D call: TRBD1 (5 bases). CDR1 is MNHEY and CDR2 is SVGAGI in the germline V gene. The CDR3 has 13 residues. Trimming removed 11 bases at V and 0 bases at J, with 13 bases between. CDR3 bases: TGTGCCGATACGACAGAGTTGAACACTGAAGCTTTCTTT. This codes for CADTTELNTEAFF.

V gene TRBV5-6 combines with J gene TRBJ2-7, with 9 positions matching TRBD1. CDR1 SGHDT and CDR2 YYEEEE come from the germline V gene. CDR3 length equals 15 residues. The trim removed 0 bases at V and 4 bases at J, leaving 5 bases unmatched. The CDR3 sequence is CASSLASGTGYEQYF. DNA for the CDR3: TGTGCCAGCAGCTTGGCCAGTGGGACAGGGTACGAGCAGTACTTC.

The V gene is TRBV5-1, the J gene TRBJ2-1; maybe TRBD2 (5 bases). The CDR3 is 11 residues long. The germline V gene encodes CDR1 SGHRS and CDR2 YFSETQ. V was cut by 4 bases and J by 13 bases, with 12 bases left in between. The CDR3 loop reads CASSPDYVQFF. For the CDR3, the DNA is TGCGCCAGCAGCCCAGACTATGTTCAGTTCTTC.

J is TRBJ1-1 and V is TRBV5-1; D may be TRBD1 (5 bases). V gave up 3 bases and J gave up 4 bases, with 10 bases separating them. The CDR3 contains 13 residues. Germline CDR1 reads SGHRS; CDR2 reads YFSETQ. The CDR3, as DNA: TGCGCCAGCAGCTCGTGGGGCGCCACTGAAGCTTTCTTT. Translating it yields CASSSWGATEAFF. Based on the CDR3 plus reference TRBV5-1 and TRBJ1-1, the full variable domain is KAGVTQTPRYLIKTRGQQVTLSCSPISGHRSVSWYQQTPGQGLQFLFEYFSETQRNKGNFPGRFSGRQFSNSRSEMNVSTLELGDSALYLCASSSWGATEAFFGQGTRLTVV.

CDR3 nucleotide sequence: TGTGCCAGCAGCTTAGTTGTCAGGGGAGAGACCCAGTACTTC. Protein: CASSLVVRGETQYF. The rearrangement uses TRBV7-2 and TRBJ2-5; D may be TRBD1 (6 bases). The germline CDR1 and CDR2 sequences are SGHTA and FQGNSA. Trimming cost V 1 base and J 4 bases, with 10 bases left between them. The CDR3 contains 14 residues.

The chain recombines TRBV5-4 with TRBJ2-1; D remains unclear. In germline, CDR1 is SGHNT, CDR2 YYREEE (reference sequence). The CDR3 runs 11 residues. Trimming left V 5 bases short and J 10 bases short, with 10 bases between. The CDR3 spells CASSSDGEQFF. Here the CDR3 DNA reads TGTGCCAGCAGTTCTGACGGGGAGCAGTTCTTC.